These 28 T cell receptor beta chains share one sample of origin, sequenced in a study of CD8 T cells in Susac syndrome. Reverse transcription of roughly 0.45 to 1 ug RNA used random hexamers. MiXCR, applied by TCRdb to the immunoSEQ multiplex PCR reads, yields one record per CDR3 protein. The sample holds 85,000 to 90,000 distinct CDR3 sequences, approximately 92% seen once. What was sequenced was CD8+ T cells from PBMCs. The receptors were gathered from a human donor in good health.

The chain couples TRBV19 to TRBJ2-6; the D is unclear. V shed 3 bases and J shed 3 bases, with 9 bases lying between them. This CDR3 comprises 15 residues. Germline V gene sequence: CDR1 LNHDA, CDR2 SQIVND (reference sequence). CDR3 DNA: TGTGCCAGTAGTATTTTGGCTGGTGGGGCCAACGTCCTGACTTTC. It is translated as CASSILAGGANVLTF.

V usage is TRBV27 and J usage is TRBJ2-1, with 9 nucleotides matching TRBD2. V shed 6 bases and J 3 bases; nucleotides not matched to a gene: 9. The germline V gene encodes CDR1 MNHEY and CDR2 SMNVEV (reference sequence). There are 16 residues in the CDR3. CDR3 residues: CASSLIRRGGYNEQFF. In DNA, the CDR3 is TGTGCCAGCAGCCTCATCCGGCGGGGGGGCTACAATGAGCAGTTCTTC.

The chain couples TRBV27 to TRBJ2-7; possibly TRBD1 for D (6 bases). CDR3 length equals 13 residues. With 6 bases removed from V and 3 bases from J, the gap between germline ends came to 12 bases. Germline V CDR1 and CDR2: MNHEY, SMNVEV (reference sequence). The CDR3 is CASRSGEGYEQYF. Written as DNA, the CDR3 is TGTGCCAGCAGGTCAGGGGAAGGCTACGAGCAGTACTTC.

This chain connects TRBV29-1 to TRBJ2-1, with TRBD1 matching 9 bases. CDR1 is SQVTM, CDR2 ANQGSEA, per germline. V shed 5 bases and J 6 bases; nucleotides not matched to a gene: 11. The CDR3 totals 15 residues. The CDR3 bases are TGCAGCGTTCCTAACCCGGACAGGGGTAGCAATGAGCAGTTCTTC. This encodes CSVPNPDRGSNEQFF.

The rearrangement links TRBV19 to TRBJ1-1; TRBD1 might be the D (5 bases). Germline V CDR1 and CDR2: LNHDA, SQIVND (reference sequence). The CDR3 consists of 13 residues. V shed 1 base and J shed 4 bases, with 7 bases lying between them. CDR3 protein: CASSIGGSTEAFF. The CDR3, as DNA: TGTGCCAGTAGTATAGGGGGGAGCACTGAAGCTTTCTTT.

This sequence joins TRBV20-1 and TRBJ1-1, with 9 bases matching TRBD1. V gave up 5 bases and J gave up 2 bases; unmatched junction bases: 3. Germline CDR1 reads DFQATT; CDR2 reads SNEGSKA (reference sequence). This CDR3 is built from 13 residues. The DNA for the CDR3 is TGCAGTGCTCGGGACAGGGTAAACACTGAAGCTTTCTTT. The encoded protein is CSARDRVNTEAFF.

This clonotype was found once. This chain connects TRBV19 to TRBJ2-7, with D possibly matching TRBD2 (6 bases). This CDR3 is built from 12 residues. From germline, CDR1 is LNHDA and CDR2 SQIVND (reference sequence). Trimming took off 5 bases at V and 5 bases at J, with 10 bases between the two ends. The CDR3, as DNA: TGTGCCAGTAGTCCCTCGGGGGACGAGCAGTACTTC. Protein sequence: CASSPSGDEQYF. Drawing the rest from reference TRBV19 and TRBJ2-7, the complete variable domain is DGGITQSPKYLFRKEGQNVTLSCEQNLNHDAMYWYRQDPGQGLRLIYYSQIVNDFQKGDIAEGYSVSREKKESFPLTVTSAQKNPTAFYLCASSPSGDEQYFGPGTRLTVT.

This rearrangement joins TRBV20-1 to TRBJ2-3; D uncertain. CDR3 length: 13 amino acids. From germline, CDR1 is DFQATT and CDR2 SNEGSKA (reference sequence). V was shortened by 3 bases and J by 6 bases, with 13 bases between the two germline ends. The CDR3 coding sequence is TGCAGTGCTAGGCTATTCGGGCTGGATACGCAGTATTTT. Its translation is CSARLFGLDTQYF.

The rearrangement joins TRBV5-8 to TRBJ1-6; no clear D gene. Trimming left V 3 bases short and J 0 bases short, with 10 bases between. Per the germline V gene, CDR1 is SGHTS and CDR2 is YDEGEE. This CDR3 region has 16 residues. The CDR3 region has the DNA TGTGCCAGCAGCTCCGGACTGAGCTCCTATAATTCACCCCTCCACTTT. Translation: CASSSGLSSYNSPLHF.

This chain connects TRBV9 to TRBJ2-3, with 11 bases that match TRBD1. V shed 4 bases, J shed 0 bases, and the junction held 10 bases outside the gene matches. This CDR3 is built from 18 residues. The V gene's germline CDR1 is SGDLS and CDR2 YYNGEE. This CDR3 is CASSPRDRGLSSTDTQYF. CDR3 nucleotide sequence: TGTGCCAGCAGCCCCCGGGACAGGGGGTTATCTAGCACAGATACGCAGTATTTT.

This clonotype came up once. V is TRBV28 and J is TRBJ1-2; D gene ambiguous. Trimming shortened V by 3 bases and J by 6 bases, and 14 bases separated the two germline ends. CDR1 and CDR2 (germline): MDHEN, SYDVKM. The CDR3 spans 14 residues. The DNA for the CDR3 is TGTGCCAGCAGTTTCTGGGGAGATAGGGATGGCTACACCTTC. Amino acid sequence: CASSFWGDRDGYTF.

This rearrangement joins TRBV5-6 to TRBJ1-6; TRBD1 matches at 8 bases. The CDR3 is made up of 14 amino acids. CDR1 SGHDT and CDR2 YYEEEE come from the germline V gene. V dropped 3 bases and J dropped 11; count of bases not matched to a gene: 7. CDR3 in amino acids: CASSYDRGLAPLHF. In nucleotides, the CDR3 is TGTGCCAGCAGCTACGACAGGGGACTAGCACCCCTCCACTTT.

The chain is built from TRBV15 and TRBJ2-5, with D perhaps being TRBD1 or TRBD2 (5 bases each). Trimming cost V 1 base and J 2 bases, with 5 bases left between them. CDR1 LNHNV and CDR2 YYDKDF come from the germline V gene (reference sequence). This CDR3 has 13 amino acids. CDR3 amino acids: CATSRGGQETQYF. CDR3 sequence (DNA): TGTGCCACCAGCAGAGGGGGGCAAGAGACCCAGTACTTC.

This clonotype turned up a few times. The CDR3 loop is CASSQYIPKVPFNYEQYF. The CDR3 DNA is TGTGCCAGCAGCCAATACATCCCAAAGGTACCCTTTAACTACGAGCAGTACTTC. This chain links TRBV3-1 with TRBJ2-7; D is undetermined. The germline V gene has CDR1 LGHDT and CDR2 YNNKEL (reference sequence). This CDR3 region has 18 residues. V was shortened by 2 bases and J by 3 bases, with 23 bases between the two germline ends.

This chain joins TRBV29-1 and TRBJ2-3; D might be TRBD1 (5 bases). The CDR3 sequence is 15 residues long. V was trimmed by 2 bases and J by 8 bases, leaving 20 bases between them. Germline-derived CDR1 and CDR2 are SQVTM and ANQGSEA. CDR3 in amino acids: CSVEWVGRGLGTQYF. The CDR3 nucleotides are TGCAGCGTTGAATGGGTGGGGCGCGGCTTGGGTACGCAGTATTTT.

The chain links TRBV13 to TRBJ2-1; D uncertain. V lost 2 bases and J lost 6, with 11 bases in between. The germline V gene encodes CDR1 PRHDT and CDR2 FYEKMQ (reference sequence). This CDR3 has 14 residues. CDR3 region: CASSLRAPANEQFF. CDR3 DNA: TGTGCCAGCAGCTTACGGGCCCCGGCCAATGAGCAGTTCTTC.

The rearrangement joins TRBV15 to TRBJ2-7; 10 nucleotides agree with TRBD1. Germline V CDR1 and CDR2: LNHNV, YYDKDF (reference sequence). This CDR3 contains 14 residues. The V and J ends lost 0 bases and 9 bases, in that order; junction bases with no gene match: 5. CDR3 in amino acids: CATSRDSTGGRQYF. CDR3 in DNA: TGTGCCACCAGCAGAGATTCGACAGGGGGCCGGCAGTACTTC. The whole variable domain, filled in from reference TRBV15 and TRBJ2-7, reads DAMVIQNPRYQVTQFGKPVTLSCSQTLNHNVMYWYQQKSSQAPKLLFHYYDKDFNNEADTPDNFQSRRPNTSFCFLDIRSPGLGDTAMYLCATSRDSTGGRQYFGPGTRLTVT.

This chain joins TRBV18 and TRBJ2-7; no firm D call. Germline V gene data show CDR1 as KGHSH and CDR2 as LQKENI. The CDR3 sequence is 14 residues long. Trimming left V 3 bases short and J 3 bases short, with 12 bases between. The CDR3 here is CASSPVRRFYEQYF. CDR3 DNA: TGTGCCAGCTCACCGGTTAGGCGCTTCTACGAGCAGTACTTC.

V gene TRBV7-9 combines with J gene TRBJ1-1; no clear D. The CDR3 has 13 residues. In germline, CDR1 is SEHNR, CDR2 FQNEAQ (reference sequence). V was pared by 7 bases and J by 4 bases, with 13 bases between. The chain's CDR3 is CASKGQKGTEAFF. The CDR3 DNA follows: TGTGCCAGCAAAGGCCAGAAGGGCACTGAAGCTTTCTTT.

This chain connects TRBV5-6 to TRBJ2-3; TRBD2 aligns across 9 bases. From germline, CDR1 is SGHDT and CDR2 YYEEEE. The CDR3 length is 16 residues. The V segment lost 0 bases and the J segment 2 bases; nucleotides outside the gene matches: 4. CDR3 residues: CASSLGASGVTDTQYF. CDR3 in DNA: TGTGCCAGCAGCTTGGGTGCTAGCGGGGTCACAGATACGCAGTATTTT.

The V gene is TRBV9, the J gene TRBJ2-1, with 8 bases that match TRBD2. The CDR3 consists of 14 residues. The J segment lost 7 bases and the V segment lost 4 bases, leaving 7 bases of the junction unmatched. CDR1 and CDR2 from the germline V gene are SGDLS and YYNGEE. CDR3 bases: TGTGCCAGCAGCTCAACGGGGGGGCGGAATGAGCAGTTCTTC. Its translation is CASSSTGGRNEQFF.

In DNA, the CDR3 is TGTGCCATCAAGAGAGGGACAGAAGAGCAGTACTTC. Protein product: CAIKRGTEEQYF. The chain joins TRBV10-3 to TRBJ2-7; 7 bases line up with TRBD1. The CDR3 sequence is 12 residues long. Germline CDR1 ENHRY, CDR2 SYGVKD. Germline trimming cut 7 bases from V and 7 bases from J; bases unmatched to any gene: 7.

The chain combines TRBV27 with TRBJ1-5; tentatively, D is TRBD1 (5 bases). Germline CDR1 reads MNHEY; CDR2 reads SMNVEV (reference sequence). The CDR3 covers 14 residues. Trimming pared 5 bases from V and 4 bases from J, leaving 12 bases between. The CDR3 reads CASSPGTENQPQHF. In nucleotides, the CDR3 is TGTGCCAGCAGTCCCGGGACGGAAAATCAGCCCCAGCATTTT.

The chain combines TRBV6-5 with TRBJ1-1; maybe TRBD1 (5 bases). This CDR3 contains 13 residues. Deletions cut 6 bases from V and 3 bases from J, with 11 bases between. Germline V lookup: CDR1 MNHEY, CDR2 SVGAGI. CDR3 sequence reads: CASSSLGDTEAFF. The CDR3 DNA sequence: TGTGCCAGCAGCTCCCTGGGGGACACTGAAGCTTTCTTT.

The chain uses TRBV9 and TRBJ2-5, with D maybe TRBD1 (5 bases). Germline values: CDR1 SGDLS, CDR2 YYNGEE. This CDR3 region has 15 residues. V gave up 0 bases and J gave up 2 bases, with 11 bases separating them. The CDR3 nucleotides read TGTGCCAGCAGCGTAGATGTGACAGAACAAGAGACCCAGTACTTC. Its translation is CASSVDVTEQETQYF.

The genes are TRBV5-6 and TRBJ1-1; no firm D call. Germline loops: CDR1 SGHDT, CDR2 YYEEEE. The CDR3 is 13 amino acids. The germline V and J ends were trimmed by 2 bases and 4 bases, with 9 bases remaining between them. The CDR3 sequence: CASSFGEGTEAFF. CDR3 sequence (DNA): TGTGCCAGCAGCTTTGGGGAGGGCACTGAAGCTTTCTTT.

The rearrangement joins TRBV3-1 to TRBJ2-1; 13 nucleotides match TRBD2. V lost 1 base, J lost 0 bases, and 0 bases stayed unmatched. In germline, CDR1 is LGHDT, CDR2 YNNKEL (reference sequence). The CDR3 is made up of 17 amino acids. DNA of the CDR3: TGTGCCAGCAGCCAAGGGACTAGCGGGGGCTCCTACAATGAGCAGTTCTTC. Residues: CASSQGTSGGSYNEQFF.

The chain combines TRBV3-1 with TRBJ1-2, with D perhaps matching TRBD1 (5 bases). The CDR3 loop spans 13 amino acids. The V gene's germline CDR1 is LGHDT and CDR2 YNNKEL (reference sequence). V lost 4 bases to trimming and J lost 4 bases, with 10 bases between them. The CDR3 here is CASSPGRAYGYTF. CDR3 bases: TGTGCCAGCAGCCCGGGACGGGCCTATGGCTACACCTTC.